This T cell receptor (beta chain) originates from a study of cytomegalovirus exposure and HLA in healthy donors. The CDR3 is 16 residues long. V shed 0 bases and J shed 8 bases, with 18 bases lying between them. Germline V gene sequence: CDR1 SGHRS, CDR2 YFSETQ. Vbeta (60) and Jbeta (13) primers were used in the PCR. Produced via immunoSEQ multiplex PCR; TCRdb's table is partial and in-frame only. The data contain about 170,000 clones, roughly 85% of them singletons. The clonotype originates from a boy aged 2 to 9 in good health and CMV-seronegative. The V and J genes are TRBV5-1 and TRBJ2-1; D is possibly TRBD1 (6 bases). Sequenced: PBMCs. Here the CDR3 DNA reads TGCGCCAGCAGCTTGGCCGGGCAGGGGAACCGGGATGAGCAGTTCTTC. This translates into CASSLAGQGNRDEQFF.